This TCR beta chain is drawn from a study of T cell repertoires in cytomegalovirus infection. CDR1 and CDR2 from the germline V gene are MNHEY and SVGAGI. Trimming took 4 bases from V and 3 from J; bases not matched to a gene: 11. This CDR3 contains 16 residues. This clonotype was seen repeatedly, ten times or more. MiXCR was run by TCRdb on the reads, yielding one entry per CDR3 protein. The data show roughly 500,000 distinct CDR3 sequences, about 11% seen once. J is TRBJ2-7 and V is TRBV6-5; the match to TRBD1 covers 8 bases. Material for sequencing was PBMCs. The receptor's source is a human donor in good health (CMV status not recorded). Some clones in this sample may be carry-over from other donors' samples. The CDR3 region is CASSLARLDRGYEQYF. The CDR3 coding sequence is TGTGCCAGCAGTTTGGCGAGGCTTGACAGGGGCTACGAGCAGTACTTC.